This T cell receptor (beta chain) emerged from a study of cytomegalovirus exposure and HLA in healthy donors. Whole-study context: Assignment to the Caucasian-associated ancestry cluster applied to approximately 80% of the approximately 400 genotyped donors.

Likely unrecorded immune exposures existed in these nominally healthy donors. This clone was observed once. 60 Vbeta and 13 Jbeta primers were used in PCR. Generated by immunoSEQ multiplex PCR, the TCRdb table keeps only in-frame clones and is missing some. This table holds roughly 200,000 clones, 80% to 85% found once. The sequenced material came from PBMCs. The TCR sequence derives from a young woman in good health and CMV-seronegative.

CDR3: CASSLLRDSLNNSPLHF. The CDR3 DNA sequence: TGTGCCAGCAGTCTCCTAAGGGACAGCCTAAATAATTCACCCCTCCACTTT. This sequence joins TRBV27 and TRBJ1-6, with 7 bases matching TRBD1. The V gene end was trimmed by 5 bases and the J gene end by 5 bases; junction bases not matched to a gene: 12. The length of the CDR3 is 17 residues. CDR1 MNHEY and CDR2 SMNVEV come from the germline V gene (reference sequence).